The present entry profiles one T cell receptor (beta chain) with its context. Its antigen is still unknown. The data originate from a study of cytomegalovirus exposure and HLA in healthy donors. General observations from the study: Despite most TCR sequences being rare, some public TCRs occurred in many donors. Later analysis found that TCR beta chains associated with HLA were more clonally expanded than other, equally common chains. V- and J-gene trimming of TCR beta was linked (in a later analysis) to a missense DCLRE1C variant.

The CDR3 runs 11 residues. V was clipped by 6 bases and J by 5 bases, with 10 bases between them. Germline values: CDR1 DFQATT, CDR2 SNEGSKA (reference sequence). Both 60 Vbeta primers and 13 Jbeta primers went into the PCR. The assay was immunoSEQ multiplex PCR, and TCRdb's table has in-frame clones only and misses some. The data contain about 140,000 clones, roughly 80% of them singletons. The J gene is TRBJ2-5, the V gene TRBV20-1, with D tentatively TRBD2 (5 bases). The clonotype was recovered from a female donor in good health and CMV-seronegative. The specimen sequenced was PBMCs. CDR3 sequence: CSAPSGETQYF. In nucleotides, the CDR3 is TGCAGTGCCCCCTCGGGGGAGACCCAGTACTTC.